Listed below are T cell receptor beta chains from one sample, sequenced in a study of graft-versus-host responses after intestinal transplantation. Antigens for these TCRs are unknown. The data were produced by immunoSEQ multiplex PCR, yet TCRdb's version contains in-frame clones alone and is incomplete. The profile shows tens of thousands of clones, 90% to 95% of them singletons. Sequencing was performed on unstimulated CD8+ T cells sorted from spleen or lymph node cells, taken before intestinal transplant. These receptors came from a human donor who received an intestinal transplant. Each CDR3 is given with its conserved first and last residue. The order of the fields is CDR3 protein, CDR3 DNA, D gene, J gene, clone size, V gene. The D gene is left open where the match is weak. Only some rows state a clone size, as once, few, many or a class for expanded clones.

CDR3aa: CASSFQGLAGVGEQFF; CDR3nt: TGTGCCAGCAGTTTCCAAGGACTAGCGGGAGTTGGTGAGCAGTTCTTC; d_gene: TRBD2; j_gene: TRBJ2-1; abundance: -; v_gene: TRBV28
CDR3aa: CATRGTSGGTYEQYF; CDR3nt: TGTGCCACCCGAGGGACTAGCGGGGGAACCTACGAGCAGTACTTC; d_gene: TRBD2; j_gene: TRBJ2-7; abundance: -; v_gene: TRBV6-5
CDR3aa: CASRMEPGQGLNEQFF; CDR3nt: TGTGCCAGCAGGATGGAACCGGGACAGGGCCTCAATGAGCAGTTCTTC; d_gene: TRBD1; j_gene: TRBJ2-1; abundance: -; v_gene: TRBV28
CDR3aa: CASSVGESYEQYF; CDR3nt: TGTGCCAGCAGCGTCGGGGAATCCTACGAGCAGTACTTC; d_gene: -; j_gene: TRBJ2-7; abundance: -; v_gene: TRBV7-6
CDR3aa: CATSRDRGAGELFF; CDR3nt: TGTGCCACCAGCAGAGATCGGGGGGCCGGGGAGCTGTTTTTT; d_gene: TRBD2; j_gene: TRBJ2-2; abundance: -; v_gene: TRBV15
CDR3aa: CASSDRGRNSGANVLTF; CDR3nt: TGTGCCAGCAGCGACAGGGGTCGGAACTCTGGGGCCAACGTCCTGACTTTC; d_gene: TRBD1; j_gene: TRBJ2-6; abundance: once; v_gene: TRBV9
CDR3aa: CASSLSGRASTGELFF; CDR3nt: TGTGCCAGCAGCTTGAGCGGGAGGGCCTCGACCGGGGAGCTGTTTTTT; d_gene: TRBD2; j_gene: TRBJ2-2; abundance: -; v_gene: TRBV7-7
CDR3aa: CAWSAGGNGYTF; CDR3nt: TGTGCCTGGAGTGCAGGAGGGAATGGCTACACCTTC; d_gene: -; j_gene: TRBJ1-2; abundance: once; v_gene: TRBV30
CDR3aa: CASSPPVLDRETEAFF; CDR3nt: TGTGCCAGCAGCCCCCCTGTTCTTGATAGAGAAACTGAAGCTTTCTTT; d_gene: -; j_gene: TRBJ1-1; abundance: -; v_gene: TRBV7-8
CDR3aa: CASSWGQDEAFF; CDR3nt: TGTGCCAGCAGCTGGGGACAGGATGAAGCTTTCTTT; d_gene: TRBD1; j_gene: TRBJ1-1; abundance: -; v_gene: TRBV7-9
CDR3aa: CASSLGGDFVHEQYF; CDR3nt: TGTGCCAGCAGCTTGGGGGGGGACTTTGTCCACGAGCAGTACTTC; d_gene: -; j_gene: TRBJ2-7; abundance: -; v_gene: TRBV5-6
CDR3aa: CASSQSQSIEAFF; CDR3nt: TGCGCCAGCAGCCAATCACAATCGATTGAAGCTTTCTTT; d_gene: -; j_gene: TRBJ1-1; abundance: once; v_gene: TRBV4-1
CDR3aa: CASSVAAGGGGDEQFF; CDR3nt: TGTGCCAGCAGCGTAGCAGCGGGAGGGGGTGGGGATGAGCAGTTCTTC; d_gene: TRBD2; j_gene: TRBJ2-1; abundance: -; v_gene: TRBV9
CDR3aa: CASSYSPGTGSEAFF; CDR3nt: TGTGCCAGCAGTTACTCCCCCGGGACAGGGTCTGAAGCTTTCTTT; d_gene: TRBD1; j_gene: TRBJ1-1; abundance: -; v_gene: TRBV6-6
CDR3aa: CASSEGPAVPYEQYF; CDR3nt: TGTGCCAGCAGCGAAGGGCCAGCGGTACCTTACGAGCAGTACTTC; d_gene: -; j_gene: TRBJ2-7; abundance: -; v_gene: TRBV7-3
CDR3aa: CSVLTDGYEQYF; CDR3nt: TGCAGCGTTTTGACAGATGGCTACGAGCAGTACTTC; d_gene: -; j_gene: TRBJ2-7; abundance: -; v_gene: TRBV29-1
CDR3aa: CASVGTDSGVYNEQFF; CDR3nt: TGTGCCAGCGTGGGTACGGACAGTGGAGTGTACAATGAGCAGTTCTTC; d_gene: -; j_gene: TRBJ2-1; abundance: -; v_gene: TRBV2
CDR3aa: CASSDQRGPQHF; CDR3nt: TGTGCCAGCAGCGATCAGAGGGGGCCCCAGCATTTT; d_gene: -; j_gene: TRBJ1-5; abundance: -; v_gene: TRBV27
CDR3aa: CASSQEKAHLYEQYF; CDR3nt: TGCGCCAGCAGCCAAGAAAAGGCCCATTTGTACGAGCAGTACTTC; d_gene: -; j_gene: TRBJ2-7; abundance: once; v_gene: TRBV4-1
CDR3aa: CSVGGETQYF; CDR3nt: TGCAGTGTAGGGGGGGAGACCCAGTACTTC; d_gene: -; j_gene: TRBJ2-5; abundance: -; v_gene: TRBV20-1
CDR3aa: CASSKPGQGEYGYTF; CDR3nt: TGTGCCAGCAGCAAACCAGGACAGGGGGAGTATGGCTACACCTTC; d_gene: -; j_gene: TRBJ1-2; abundance: -; v_gene: TRBV21-1
CDR3aa: CASSEGLSDEQFF; CDR3nt: TGCGCCAGCAGTGAGGGGCTAAGCGATGAGCAGTTCTTC; d_gene: -; j_gene: TRBJ2-1; abundance: -; v_gene: TRBV10-1
CDR3aa: CASSPDFLVQYF; CDR3nt: TGTGCCAGCAGTCCGGACTTTTTGGTACAGTACTTC; d_gene: -; j_gene: TRBJ2-5; abundance: once; v_gene: TRBV6-5
CDR3aa: CASSVVIAGEQYF; CDR3nt: TGTGCCAGCAGCGTAGTAATAGCGGGGGAGCAGTACTTC; d_gene: TRBD2; j_gene: TRBJ2-7; abundance: -; v_gene: TRBV9
CDR3aa: CASSDNPASSGGASNEQFF; CDR3nt: TGTGCCAGCAGTGATAATCCAGCCTCCTCTGGGGGCGCTTCTAATGAGCAGTTCTTC; d_gene: -; j_gene: TRBJ2-1; abundance: -; v_gene: TRBV2
CDR3aa: CASSQVLPLGVFSYEQYF; CDR3nt: TGCGCCAGCAGCCAAGTCTTACCGCTGGGGGTCTTTTCCTACGAGCAGTACTTC; d_gene: -; j_gene: TRBJ2-7; abundance: -; v_gene: TRBV4-1
CDR3aa: CASSSHRDQETQYF; CDR3nt: TGTGCCAGCAGCTCACACCGGGACCAAGAGACCCAGTACTTC; d_gene: -; j_gene: TRBJ2-5; abundance: -; v_gene: TRBV7-7
CDR3aa: CASSLTGFEEKLFF; CDR3nt: TGTGCCAGCAGCTTGACAGGGTTTGAGGAAAAACTGTTTTTT; d_gene: TRBD1; j_gene: TRBJ1-4; abundance: -; v_gene: TRBV6-5
CDR3aa: CASSYSGGMEFF; CDR3nt: TGTGCCAGCAGTTACTCCGGGGGGATGGAGTTCTTC; d_gene: TRBD2; j_gene: TRBJ2-1; abundance: -; v_gene: TRBV6-5
CDR3aa: CASSIDLENEKLFF; CDR3nt: TGTGCCAGTAGTATAGATCTGGAAAATGAAAAACTGTTTTTT; d_gene: -; j_gene: TRBJ1-4; abundance: -; v_gene: TRBV19
CDR3aa: CASTSAGALNTEAFF; CDR3nt: TGTGCCAGCACCTCAGCAGGGGCCCTGAACACTGAAGCTTTCTTT; d_gene: -; j_gene: TRBJ1-1; abundance: once; v_gene: TRBV27
CDR3aa: CASSEGGNPGYGYTF; CDR3nt: TGTGCCAGCAGCGAGGGTGGGAATCCGGGATATGGCTACACCTTC; d_gene: -; j_gene: TRBJ1-2; abundance: -; v_gene: TRBV9
CDR3aa: CASSPGPRHEQYF; CDR3nt: TGTGCCAGCAGCCCTGGCCCTCGGCACGAGCAGTACTTC; d_gene: -; j_gene: TRBJ2-7; abundance: -; v_gene: TRBV21-1
CDR3aa: CASSGRDRGLETQYF; CDR3nt: TGTGCCAGCAGCGGTCGGGACAGGGGCCTCGAGACCCAGTACTTC; d_gene: TRBD1; j_gene: TRBJ2-5; abundance: -; v_gene: TRBV7-8
CDR3aa: CASKISNQPQHF; CDR3nt: TGTGCCAGCAAGATTAGCAATCAGCCCCAGCATTTT; d_gene: -; j_gene: TRBJ1-5; abundance: once; v_gene: TRBV2
CDR3aa: CASSLPGGHYGYTF; CDR3nt: TGTGCCAGCAGCCTCCCCGGCGGGCACTATGGCTACACCTTC; d_gene: -; j_gene: TRBJ1-2; abundance: -; v_gene: TRBV5-5
CDR3aa: CSVPGLEGTDTQYF; CDR3nt: TGCAGCGTGCCTGGACTAGAGGGCACAGATACGCAGTATTTT; d_gene: TRBD2; j_gene: TRBJ2-3; abundance: once; v_gene: TRBV29-1
CDR3aa: CASSLATDRAPYEQYF; CDR3nt: TGCGCCAGCAGCTTAGCTACGGACAGGGCACCCTACGAGCAGTACTTC; d_gene: TRBD1; j_gene: TRBJ2-7; abundance: -; v_gene: TRBV7-9
CDR3aa: CASSVGTGENEQYF; CDR3nt: TGTGCCAGCAGCGTAGGAACGGGAGAGAACGAGCAGTACTTC; d_gene: -; j_gene: TRBJ2-7; abundance: -; v_gene: TRBV9
CDR3aa: CASRADRSPPGDNYGYTF; CDR3nt: TGCGCCAGCCGCGCTGATCGCAGTCCTCCCGGGGATAACTATGGCTACACCTTC; d_gene: -; j_gene: TRBJ1-2; abundance: -; v_gene: TRBV23-1
CDR3aa: CASSLNGLAGVWEQYF; CDR3nt: TGTGCCAGCAGTTTAAATGGACTAGCGGGAGTATGGGAGCAGTACTTC; d_gene: TRBD2; j_gene: TRBJ2-5; abundance: -; v_gene: TRBV28
CDR3aa: CASSTGTGQNEQFF; CDR3nt: TGTGCCAGTAGTACTGGGACAGGGCAGAATGAGCAGTTCTTC; d_gene: TRBD1; j_gene: TRBJ2-1; abundance: once; v_gene: TRBV19
CDR3aa: CASSYGVGGYQETQYF; CDR3nt: TGTGCCAGCAGTTACGGCGTAGGGGGGTACCAAGAGACCCAGTACTTC; d_gene: -; j_gene: TRBJ2-5; abundance: -; v_gene: TRBV6-5